This T cell receptor (beta chain) was identified in a study of T cell responses to AZD1222 COVID-19 vaccine. Study background: Pooling was applied to second doses at about 4 or about 12 weeks.

Some clones are missing from TCRdb's copy, which holds only in-frame ones; the method was immunoSEQ multiplex PCR. The profile shows 150,000 or so clones, 85% to 90% of them singletons. A word on this clone: Its specificity is unknown.

Study-wide findings and caveats: Reportedly, nearly half the spike-specific TCRs target unmutated variant regions.

The CDR3 loop spans 17 amino acids. Germline assignment: CDR1 MDHEN and CDR2 SYDVKM. With 6 bases removed from V and 2 bases from J, the gap between germline ends came to 20 bases. The chain has TRBV28 and TRBJ2-4; possibly TRBD2 for D (5 bases). This receptor was identified in an adult in good health. The input for sequencing was peripheral blood, taken on day 0 of AZD1222 vaccination. The CDR3 loop is CASREGLGSSTKNIQYF. CDR3 nucleotides: TGTGCCAGCAGGGAAGGTTTGGGGAGCTCGACCAAAAACATTCAGTACTTC.